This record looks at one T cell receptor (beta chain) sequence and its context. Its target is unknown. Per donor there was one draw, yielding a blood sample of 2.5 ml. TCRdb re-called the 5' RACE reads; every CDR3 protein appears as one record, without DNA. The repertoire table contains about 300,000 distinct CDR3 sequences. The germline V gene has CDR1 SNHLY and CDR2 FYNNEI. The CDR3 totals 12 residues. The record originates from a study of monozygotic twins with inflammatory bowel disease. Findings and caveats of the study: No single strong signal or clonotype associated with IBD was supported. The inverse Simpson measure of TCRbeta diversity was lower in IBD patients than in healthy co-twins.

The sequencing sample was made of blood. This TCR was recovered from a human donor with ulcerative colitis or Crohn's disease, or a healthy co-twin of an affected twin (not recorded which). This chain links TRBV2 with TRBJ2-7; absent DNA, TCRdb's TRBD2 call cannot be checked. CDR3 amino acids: CASRGLAYEQYF.